The clone carrying this T cell receptor beta chain was seen a handful of times. Trimming at V came to 4 bases and at J to 6 bases, leaving 11 bases not matched to a gene. Germline CDR1 and CDR2: LGHNA and YNFKEQ. This CDR3 has 16 amino acids. This sample stems from a study of beta chain features in type 1 diabetes. The isolated RNA, all of it, was reverse transcribed, so expressed TCRB transcripts were what got sequenced. TCRdb's copy holds only in-frame clones and misses some; the assay was immunoSEQ multiplex PCR. Of about 620,000 clones listed, roughly a sixth are singletons. Sequenced input: naive CD4+ T cells from blood. The sequence came from a man aged 18 to 29 in good health. The chain couples TRBV4-2 to TRBJ1-5; 8 bases are a match to TRBD1. CDR3 sequence reads: CASSRGTGGRAQPQHF. DNA for the CDR3: TGTGCCAGCAGCCGAGGAACAGGGGGGAGGGCTCAGCCCCAGCATTTT.